Listed below are T cell receptor beta chains from one sample, sequenced in a study of beta chain features in type 1 diabetes. Profiling relied on immunoSEQ multiplex PCR, and the TCRdb table lists in-frame clones only, not all of them. The sample holds more than 100,000 clones; 25% to 30% are singletons and the top ten take 0.5% to 0.6%. Sequencing was performed on central memory CD4+ T cells from blood. Source of these receptors: a woman aged 18-29 years with type 1 diabetes. CDR3s include the opening cysteine and the closing phenylalanine or tryptophan. D genes are given only for firm matches. Expanded clones are given a class, and other clones once, few, many or no size at all.

J gene: TRBJ1-1; D gene: -; V gene: TRBV27; clone size: -; CDR3 DNA: TGTGCCAGCAGTTTTTGGGGCAATCGGTTGACTGAAGCTTTCTTT; CDR3 protein: CASSFWGNRLTEAFF
J gene: TRBJ2-3; D gene: -; V gene: TRBV28; clone size: -; CDR3 DNA: TGTGCCAGCAGTTATCCGGGCACAGATACGCAGTATTTT; CDR3 protein: CASSYPGTDTQYF
J gene: TRBJ2-1; D gene: TRBD1; V gene: TRBV9; clone size: -; CDR3 DNA: TGTGCCAGCAACCCGGGACAGGACTCCTACAATGAGCAGTTCTTC; CDR3 protein: CASNPGQDSYNEQFF
J gene: TRBJ2-5; D gene: TRBD1; V gene: TRBV7-2; clone size: -; CDR3 DNA: TGTGCCAGCAGAGCCACACAGGGGAGTATTAGGGAGACCCAGTACTTC; CDR3 protein: CASRATQGSIRETQYF
J gene: TRBJ2-1; D gene: TRBD1; V gene: TRBV9; clone size: -; CDR3 DNA: TGTGCCAGCAGCGGACAGGGGGCGGCGGACAATGAGCAGTTCTTC; CDR3 protein: CASSGQGAADNEQFF
J gene: TRBJ1-1; D gene: -; V gene: TRBV14; clone size: few; CDR3 DNA: TGTGCCAGCAGCCACCTGAGAGACAGTAGCACTGAAGCTTTCTTT; CDR3 protein: CASSHLRDSSTEAFF
J gene: TRBJ2-3; D gene: TRBD2; V gene: TRBV5-5; clone size: -; CDR3 DNA: TGTGCCAGCAGCTCCGGACTAGCGGGTACCACAGATACGCAGTATTTT; CDR3 protein: CASSSGLAGTTDTQYF
J gene: TRBJ1-1; D gene: -; V gene: TRBV7-2; clone size: -; CDR3 DNA: TGTGCCAGCAGTCGCGCGCAAGGGGTCACTGAAGCTTTCTTT; CDR3 protein: CASSRAQGVTEAFF
J gene: TRBJ1-5; D gene: -; V gene: TRBV18; clone size: -; CDR3 DNA: TGTGCCAGCTCACCGGCCGCGGGAGGCAATCAGCCCCAGCATTTT; CDR3 protein: CASSPAAGGNQPQHF
J gene: TRBJ1-1; D gene: TRBD1; V gene: TRBV7-2; clone size: -; CDR3 DNA: TGTGCCAGCAGCGGACAGGGAGAAACTGAAGCTTTCTTT; CDR3 protein: CASSGQGETEAFF
J gene: TRBJ1-5; D gene: -; V gene: TRBV19; clone size: few; CDR3 DNA: TGTGCCAGTAGTCCCTCGACCCTGGGGCCAAATCAGCCCCAGCATTTT; CDR3 protein: CASSPSTLGPNQPQHF
J gene: TRBJ2-3; D gene: -; V gene: TRBV5-1; clone size: few; CDR3 DNA: TGCGCCAGCAGGGACAACACAGATACGCAGTATTTT; CDR3 protein: CASRDNTDTQYF
J gene: TRBJ1-5; D gene: -; V gene: TRBV6-1; clone size: -; CDR3 DNA: TGTGCCAGCAGTGAAACACGTAGGAGCATAGCTCAGCCCCAGCATTTT; CDR3 protein: CASSETRRSIAQPQHF
J gene: TRBJ1-3; D gene: TRBD1; V gene: TRBV7-2; clone size: -; CDR3 DNA: TGTGCCAGCAGCTTGGGACAGGGGGTCGCAGGGAACACCATATATTTT; CDR3 protein: CASSLGQGVAGNTIYF
J gene: TRBJ1-5; D gene: TRBD1; V gene: TRBV6-1; clone size: -; CDR3 DNA: TGTGCCAGCAGTGGGTGGACAGGGGGATTTAGCAATCAGCCCCAGCATTTT; CDR3 protein: CASSGWTGGFSNQPQHF
J gene: TRBJ2-5; D gene: -; V gene: TRBV5-1; clone size: few; CDR3 DNA: TGCGCCAGCAGCTCGGACATCTCCCCCCAAGAGACCCAGTACTTC; CDR3 protein: CASSSDISPQETQYF
J gene: TRBJ2-5; D gene: TRBD1; V gene: TRBV5-1; clone size: -; CDR3 DNA: TGCGCCAGCAGCTTGGGGGGAACAGGGGGAGAGACCCAGTACTTC; CDR3 protein: CASSLGGTGGETQYF
J gene: TRBJ1-2; D gene: -; V gene: TRBV18; clone size: few; CDR3 DNA: TGTGCCAGCTCACCACTCCAGGACTATGGCTACACCTTC; CDR3 protein: CASSPLQDYGYTF
J gene: TRBJ2-3; D gene: -; V gene: TRBV4-3; clone size: -; CDR3 DNA: TGCGCCAGCAGCCAGATGACTACCGATACGCAGTATTTT; CDR3 protein: CASSQMTTDTQYF
J gene: TRBJ1-4; D gene: -; V gene: TRBV14; clone size: few; CDR3 DNA: TGTGCCAGCAGCCGCGGACAGAGCGAAAAACTGTTTTTT; CDR3 protein: CASSRGQSEKLFF
J gene: TRBJ1-1; D gene: TRBD1; V gene: TRBV2; clone size: -; CDR3 DNA: TGTGCCAGCAGTCTGATTGGACAGGGGACTGAAGCTTTCTTT; CDR3 protein: CASSLIGQGTEAFF